The clone carrying this T cell receptor beta chain came up many times. The V gene end was trimmed by 2 bases and the J gene end by 10 bases; junction bases not matched to a gene: 4. Germline CDR1 reads WSHSY; CDR2 reads SAAADI. The CDR3 contains 13 residues. These data belong to a study of early T cells in non-severe SARS-CoV-2 infection. MiXCR, run by TCRdb on the 5' RACE reads, gives a single entry per CDR3 protein. Here the sample spans about 81,000 distinct CDR3 sequences, roughly 6% being singletons. This TCR was sampled from an adult who was a healthcare worker with PCR-confirmed SARS-CoV-2 infection or an uninfected control (not recorded which). The material sequenced was whole blood. The chain employs TRBV10-2 and TRBJ2-3; 9 bases are shared with TRBD2. CDR3 sequence (DNA): TGCGCCAGCAGTGAGCTCCGCGGGGGGGCGCAGTATTTT. Residues: CASSELRGGAQYF.